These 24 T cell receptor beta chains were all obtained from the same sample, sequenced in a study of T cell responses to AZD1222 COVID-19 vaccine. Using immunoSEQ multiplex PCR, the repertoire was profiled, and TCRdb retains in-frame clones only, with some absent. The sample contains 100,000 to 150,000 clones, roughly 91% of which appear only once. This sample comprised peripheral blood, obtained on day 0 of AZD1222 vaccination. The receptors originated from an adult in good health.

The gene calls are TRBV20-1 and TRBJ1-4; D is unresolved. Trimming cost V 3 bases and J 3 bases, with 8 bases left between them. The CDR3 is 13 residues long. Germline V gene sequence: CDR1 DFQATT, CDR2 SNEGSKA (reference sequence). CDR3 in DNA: TGCAGTGCTAGTCGGACGGCTAATGAAAAACTGTTTTTT. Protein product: CSASRTANEKLFF.

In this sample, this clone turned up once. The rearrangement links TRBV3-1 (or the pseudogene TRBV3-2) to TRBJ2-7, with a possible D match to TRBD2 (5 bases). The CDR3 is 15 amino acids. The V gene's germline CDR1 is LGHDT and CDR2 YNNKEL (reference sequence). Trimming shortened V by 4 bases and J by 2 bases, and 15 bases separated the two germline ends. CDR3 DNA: TGTGCCAGCAGCCGAGATCGGCGGGCCGCCTACGAGCAGTACTTC. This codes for CASSRDRRAAYEQYF.

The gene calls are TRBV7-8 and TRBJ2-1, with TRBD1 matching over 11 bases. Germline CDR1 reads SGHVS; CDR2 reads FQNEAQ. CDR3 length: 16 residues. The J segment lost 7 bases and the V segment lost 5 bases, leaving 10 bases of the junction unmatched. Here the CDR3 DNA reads TGTGCCAGCAGCGATATTGGGACAGGGGGACTTAATGAGCAGTTCTTC. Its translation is CASSDIGTGGLNEQFF.

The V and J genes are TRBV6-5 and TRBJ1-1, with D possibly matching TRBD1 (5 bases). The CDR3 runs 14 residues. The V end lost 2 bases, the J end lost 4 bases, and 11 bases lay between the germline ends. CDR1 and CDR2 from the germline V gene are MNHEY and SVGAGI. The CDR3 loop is CASSYGGLGTEAFF. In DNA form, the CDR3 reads TGTGCCAGCAGTTACGGGGGACTAGGCACTGAAGCTTTCTTT.

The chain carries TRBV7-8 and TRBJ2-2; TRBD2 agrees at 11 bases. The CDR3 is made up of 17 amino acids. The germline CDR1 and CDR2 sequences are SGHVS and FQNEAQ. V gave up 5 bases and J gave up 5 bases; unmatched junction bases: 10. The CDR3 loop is CASSPKASGGITGELFF. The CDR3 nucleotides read TGTGCCAGCAGCCCCAAGGCTAGCGGGGGGATTACCGGGGAGCTGTTTTTT.

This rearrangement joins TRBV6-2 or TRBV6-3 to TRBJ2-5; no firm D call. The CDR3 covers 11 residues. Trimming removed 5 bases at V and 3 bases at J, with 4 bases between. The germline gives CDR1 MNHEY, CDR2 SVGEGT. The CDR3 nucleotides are TGTGCCAGCAGTCGGGAAGAGACCCAGTACTTC. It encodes CASSREETQYF.

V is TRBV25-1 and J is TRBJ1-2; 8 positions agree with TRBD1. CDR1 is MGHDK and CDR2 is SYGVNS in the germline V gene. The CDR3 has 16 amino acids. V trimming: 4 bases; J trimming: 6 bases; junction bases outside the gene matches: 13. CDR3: CASSAPLGQGADGYTF. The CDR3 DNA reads TGTGCCAGCAGTGCGCCCTTAGGGCAGGGGGCGGATGGCTACACCTTC.

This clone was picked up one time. The CDR3 spells CASSFPLTTSGGITDTQYF. The CDR3 region has the DNA TGTGCCAGCAGCTTCCCTTTAACAACTAGCGGGGGGATCACAGATACGCAGTATTTT. The genes are TRBV7-2 and TRBJ2-3; the match to TRBD2 covers 12 bases. V lost 3 bases to trimming and J lost 2 bases; unmatched junction nucleotides: 12. The CDR3 loop spans 19 amino acids. CDR1 SGHTA and CDR2 FQGNSA come from the germline V gene.

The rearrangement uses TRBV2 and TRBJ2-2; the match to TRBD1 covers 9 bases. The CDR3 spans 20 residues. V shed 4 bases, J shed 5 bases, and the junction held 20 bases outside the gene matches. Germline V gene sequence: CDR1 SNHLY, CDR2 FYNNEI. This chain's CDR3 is CASSVYWRIETGGETGELFF. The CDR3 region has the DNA TGTGCCAGCAGTGTCTATTGGAGGATTGAGACAGGGGGGGAAACCGGGGAGCTGTTTTTT.

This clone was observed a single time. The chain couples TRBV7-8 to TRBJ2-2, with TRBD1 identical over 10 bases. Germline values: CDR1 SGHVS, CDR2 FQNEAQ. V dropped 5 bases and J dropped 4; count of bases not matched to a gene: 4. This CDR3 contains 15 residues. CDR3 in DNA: TGTGCCAGCAGCGTCCGGGACAGGGGCACCGGGGAGCTGTTTTTT. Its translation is CASSVRDRGTGELFF.

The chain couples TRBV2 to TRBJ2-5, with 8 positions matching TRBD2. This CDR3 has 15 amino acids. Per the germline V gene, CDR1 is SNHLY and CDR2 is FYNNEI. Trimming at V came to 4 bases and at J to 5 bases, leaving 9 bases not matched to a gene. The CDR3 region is CASSVGRGGRETQYF. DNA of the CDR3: TGTGCCAGCAGTGTCGGCCGGGGGGGCAGGGAGACCCAGTACTTC.

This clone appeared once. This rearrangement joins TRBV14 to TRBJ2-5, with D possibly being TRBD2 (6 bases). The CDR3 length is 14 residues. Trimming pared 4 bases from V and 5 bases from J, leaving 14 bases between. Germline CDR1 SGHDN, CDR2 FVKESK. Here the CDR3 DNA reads TGTGCCAGCAGCCCGCGGGATTTCAGTGAGACCCAGTACTTC. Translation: CASSPRDFSETQYF.

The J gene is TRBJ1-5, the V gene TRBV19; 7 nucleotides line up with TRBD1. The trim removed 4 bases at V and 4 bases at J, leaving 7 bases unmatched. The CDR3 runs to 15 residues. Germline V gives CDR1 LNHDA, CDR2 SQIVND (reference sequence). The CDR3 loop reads CASSSHTGENQPQHF. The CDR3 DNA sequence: TGTGCCAGTAGTAGCCATACAGGGGAAAATCAGCCCCAGCATTTT.

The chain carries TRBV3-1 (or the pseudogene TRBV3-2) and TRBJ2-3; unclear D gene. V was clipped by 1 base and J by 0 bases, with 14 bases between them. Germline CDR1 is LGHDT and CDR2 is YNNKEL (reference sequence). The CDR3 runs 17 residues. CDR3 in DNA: TGTGCCAGCAGCCAAGGATTTCAGTCTACGAGCACAGATACGCAGTATTTT. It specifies CASSQGFQSTSTDTQYF.

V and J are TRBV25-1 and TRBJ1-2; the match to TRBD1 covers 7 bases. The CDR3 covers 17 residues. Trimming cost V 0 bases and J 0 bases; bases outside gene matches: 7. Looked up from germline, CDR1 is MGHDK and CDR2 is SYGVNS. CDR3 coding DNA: TGTGCCAGCAGTGAATATTGGGCCGGGACAGCTAACTATGGCTACACCTTC. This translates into CASSEYWAGTANYGYTF.

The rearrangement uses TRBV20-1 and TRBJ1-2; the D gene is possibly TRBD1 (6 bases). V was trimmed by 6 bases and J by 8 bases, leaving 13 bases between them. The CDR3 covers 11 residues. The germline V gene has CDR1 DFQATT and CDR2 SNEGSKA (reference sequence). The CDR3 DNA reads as TGCAGTGCCTACGACAGGAAGGGCTACACCTTC. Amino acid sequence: CSAYDRKGYTF.

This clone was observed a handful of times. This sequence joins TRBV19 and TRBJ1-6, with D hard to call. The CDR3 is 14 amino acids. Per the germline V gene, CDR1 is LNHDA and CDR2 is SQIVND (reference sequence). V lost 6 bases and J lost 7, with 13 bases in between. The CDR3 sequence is CASSVAVLNSPLHF. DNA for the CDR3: TGTGCCAGTAGCGTCGCAGTTTTGAATTCACCCCTCCACTTT.

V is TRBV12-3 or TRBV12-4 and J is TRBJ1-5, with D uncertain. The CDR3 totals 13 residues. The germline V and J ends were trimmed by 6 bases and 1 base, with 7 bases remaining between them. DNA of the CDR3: TGTGCCAGCAGCCTTGACAGCAATCAGCCCCAGCATTTT. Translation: CASSLDSNQPQHF.

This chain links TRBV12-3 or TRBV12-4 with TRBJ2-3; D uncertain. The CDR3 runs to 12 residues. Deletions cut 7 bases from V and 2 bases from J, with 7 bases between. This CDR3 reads CASKSVTDTQYF. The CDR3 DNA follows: TGTGCCAGCAAGAGTGTCACAGATACGCAGTATTTT.

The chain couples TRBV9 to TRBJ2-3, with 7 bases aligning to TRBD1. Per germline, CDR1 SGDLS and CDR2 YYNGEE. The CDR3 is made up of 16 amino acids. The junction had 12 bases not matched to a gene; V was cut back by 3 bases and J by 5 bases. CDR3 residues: CASSAGHHRGIDTQYF. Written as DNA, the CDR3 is TGTGCCAGCAGCGCGGGGCACCACAGGGGCATAGATACGCAGTATTTT.

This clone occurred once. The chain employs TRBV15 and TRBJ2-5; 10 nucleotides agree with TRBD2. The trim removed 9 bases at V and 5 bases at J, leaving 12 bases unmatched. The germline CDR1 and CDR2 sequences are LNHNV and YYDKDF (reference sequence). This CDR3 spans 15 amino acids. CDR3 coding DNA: TGTGCCACGCATCCTAGGCGTAGCGGGGGGGAGACCCAGTACTTC. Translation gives CATHPRRSGGETQYF.

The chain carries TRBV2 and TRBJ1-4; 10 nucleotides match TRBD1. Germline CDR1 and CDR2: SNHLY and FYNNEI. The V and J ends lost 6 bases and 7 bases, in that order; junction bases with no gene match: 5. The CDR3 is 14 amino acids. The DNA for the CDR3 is TGTGCCAGCAGGAACGGGACAGGGGTTGAAAAACTGTTTTTT. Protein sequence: CASRNGTGVEKLFF.

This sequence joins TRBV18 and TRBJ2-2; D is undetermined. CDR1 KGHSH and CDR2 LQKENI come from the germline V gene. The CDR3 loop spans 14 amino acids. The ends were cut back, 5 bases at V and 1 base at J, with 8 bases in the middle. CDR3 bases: TGTGCCAGCTCATCCCAAGGGAACACCGGGGAGCTGTTTTTT. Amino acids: CASSSQGNTGELFF.

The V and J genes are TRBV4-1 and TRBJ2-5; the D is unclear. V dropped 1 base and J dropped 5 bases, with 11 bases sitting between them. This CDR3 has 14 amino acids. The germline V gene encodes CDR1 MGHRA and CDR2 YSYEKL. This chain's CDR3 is CASSQGAPRETQYF. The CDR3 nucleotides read TGCGCCAGCAGCCAAGGGGCCCCCCGGGAGACCCAGTACTTC.